These 23 T cell receptor beta chains were all obtained from the same sample, sequenced in a study of cytomegalovirus exposure and HLA in healthy donors. 60 Vbeta and 13 Jbeta primers were used in PCR. The protocol was immunoSEQ multiplex PCR, while the TCRdb copy is restricted to in-frame clones and leaves out a portion. The sample has about 91,000 clones; around 60% are singletons. The material sequenced was PBMCs. These receptors originate from a human donor in good health.

The V call is TRBV7-2, the J call TRBJ1-6; D is unclear. Germline loops: CDR1 SGHTA, CDR2 FQGNSA. V lost 1 base and J lost 11, with 21 bases in between. The CDR3 loop spans 17 amino acids. In nucleotides, the CDR3 is TGTGCCAGCAGCTTAGATAAGGTGGCCAGACGCGGAGCACCCCTCCACTTT. Amino acids: CASSLDKVARRGAPLHF.

This clone was counted only a few times. The chain couples TRBV9 to TRBJ1-2; 10 nucleotides align to TRBD1. Trimming cost V 1 base and J 6 bases; bases outside gene matches: 3. The V gene's germline CDR1 is SGDLS and CDR2 YYNGEE. The CDR3 is 14 amino acids. CDR3 coding DNA: TGTGCCAGCAGCGTAAGACAGGGGGCGAATGGCTACACCTTC. Its protein is CASSVRQGANGYTF.

The chain combines TRBV14 with TRBJ1-4; possible D gene TRBD1, 5 bases. Looked up from germline, CDR1 is SGHDN and CDR2 is FVKESK. Trimming cost V 1 base and J 4 bases, with 13 bases left between them. This CDR3 comprises 16 residues. The CDR3 reads CASSQGGRGINEKLFF. The CDR3, as DNA: TGTGCCAGCAGCCAAGGAGGGAGGGGAATTAATGAAAAACTGTTTTTT. Full variable domain (outside the CDR3, taken from reference TRBV14 and TRBJ1-4): EAGVTQFPSHSVIEKGQTVTLRCDPISGHDNLYWYRRVMGKEIKFLLHFVKESKQDESGMPNNRFLAERTGGTYSTLKVQPAELEDSGVYFCASSQGGRGINEKLFFGSGTQLSVL.

This chain uses TRBV9 with TRBJ2-1, with 8 bases that match TRBD2. The germline CDR1 and CDR2 sequences are SGDLS and YYNGEE. V was clipped by 4 bases and J by 4 bases; unmatched bases: 13. The CDR3 loop spans 17 amino acids. CDR3 residues: CASSPTGGGARYNEQFF. The DNA of the CDR3 is TGTGCCAGCAGCCCAACGGGAGGGGGGGCCCGGTACAATGAGCAGTTCTTC. Complete variable domain (other parts from reference TRBV9 and TRBJ2-1): DSGVTQTPKHLITATGQRVTLRCSPRSGDLSVYWYQQSLDQGLQFLIQYYNGEERAKGNILERFSAQQFPDLHSELNLSSLELGDSALYFCASSPTGGGARYNEQFFGPGTRLTVL.

This chain joins TRBV21-1 and TRBJ1-4. TRBV21-1 represents a pseudogene. The CDR3 is made up of 16 amino acids. The CDR3 protein is CASSKGGVSTNEKLFF. The CDR3 nucleotides are TGTGCCAGCAGCAAAGGGGGAGTCTCAACTAATGAAAAACTGTTTTTT.

The chain recombines TRBV13 with TRBJ2-1, with 10 positions matching TRBD2. The CDR3 length is 18 residues. The junction had 18 bases not matched to a gene; V was cut back by 7 bases and J by 6 bases. The germline gives CDR1 PRHDT, CDR2 FYEKMQ (reference sequence). This chain's CDR3 is CASTPRLAGAREVNEQFF. As DNA, the CDR3 is TGTGCCAGCACCCCCCGCCTAGCGGGAGCCCGGGAGGTCAATGAGCAGTTCTTC.

This chain connects TRBV15 to TRBJ1-3; D uncertain. Trimming took 0 bases from V and 0 from J, leaving 12 bases between them. Germline V gene lookup returns CDR1 LNHNV and CDR2 YYDKDF (reference sequence). The CDR3 covers 17 residues. The DNA for the CDR3 is TGTGCCACCAGCAGAGATATTAGCATCTACTCTGGAAACACCATATATTTT. Translated: CATSRDISIYSGNTIYF.

The genes are TRBV29-1 and TRBJ1-4; TRBD1 aligns across 11 bases. This CDR3 has 13 residues. Germline CDR1 SQVTM, CDR2 ANQGSEA. Trimming took 7 bases from V and 8 from J; bases not matched to a gene: 6. The CDR3 spells CSAGTGGPEKLFF. Written as DNA, the CDR3 is TGCAGCGCCGGGACAGGGGGACCGGAAAAACTGTTTTTT.

The genes are TRBV18 and TRBJ1-4, with a weak D call TRBD1 (6 bases). The germline gives CDR1 KGHSH, CDR2 LQKENI. V dropped 2 bases and J dropped 7 bases, with 14 bases sitting between them. There are 15 residues in the CDR3. CDR3 loop: CASSPGGRDGEKLFF. The CDR3 bases are TGTGCCAGCTCACCAGGGGGCAGGGATGGTGAAAAACTGTTTTTT.

The V and J genes are TRBV7-9 and TRBJ1-4; 7 nucleotides line up with TRBD1. Germline V gene lookup returns CDR1 SEHNR and CDR2 FQNEAQ (reference sequence). The CDR3 runs to 16 residues. After removal of 6 bases from V and 4 bases from J, the junction contained 11 bases not matched to a gene. The CDR3 protein is CASSSPPGQNNEKLFF. CDR3 nucleotide sequence: TGTGCCAGCAGTTCACCCCCGGGACAGAATAATGAAAAACTGTTTTTT.

The V gene is TRBV9, the J gene TRBJ1-6; 8 positions match TRBD1. The V gene's germline CDR1 is SGDLS and CDR2 YYNGEE. V lost 1 base, J lost 11 bases, and 2 bases stayed unmatched. The CDR3 extends over 13 amino acids. The CDR3 bases are TGTGCCAGCAGCGTAACAGGGGGTCCACCCCTCCACTTT. It is translated as CASSVTGGPPLHF.

Notes on this clone: Other DNA sequences of this sample code for an identical CDR3. The rearrangement joins TRBV2 to TRBJ1-1; D unresolved. The CDR3 loop spans 13 amino acids. Germline assignment: CDR1 SNHLY and CDR2 FYNNEI. CDR3 in amino acids: CATSFGEDTEAFF. DNA of the CDR3: TGTGCTACCTCCTTCGGCGAGGACACTGAAGCTTTCTTT. Drawing the rest from reference TRBV2 and TRBJ1-1, the complete variable domain is EPEVTQTPSHQVTQMGQEVILRCVPISNHLYFYWYRQILGQKVEFLVSFYNNEISEKSEIFDDQFSVERPDGSNFTLKIRSTKLEDSAMYFCATSFGEDTEAFFGQGTRLTVV.

The rearrangement uses TRBV7-9 and TRBJ1-1, with 7 bases aligning to TRBD1. V was clipped by 0 bases and J by 4 bases; unmatched bases: 5. Germline CDR1 SEHNR, CDR2 FQNEAQ (reference sequence). The CDR3 length is 15 residues. The CDR3 nucleotides read TGTGCCAGCAGCTTAGCCCGGGACAGAACCACTGAAGCTTTCTTT. The encoded protein is CASSLARDRTTEAFF. The complete variable domain, with remaining parts taken from reference TRBV7-9 and TRBJ1-1, reads DTGVSQNPRHKITKRGQNVTFRCDPISEHNRLYWYRQTLGQGPEFLTYFQNEAQLEKSRLLSDRFSAERPKGSFSTLEIQRTEQGDSAMYLCASSLARDRTTEAFFGQGTRLTVV.

The chain uses TRBV5-6 and TRBJ1-5; 7 positions match TRBD1. J lost 9 bases, V lost 4 bases, and 4 bases had no gene match. Germline CDR1 reads SGHDT; CDR2 reads YYEEEE. The CDR3 runs to 12 residues. The CDR3 spells CASSRDSMPQHF. The CDR3 DNA reads as TGTGCCAGCAGCCGGGACAGCATGCCCCAGCATTTT.

J is TRBJ2-7 and V is TRBV29-1; D might be TRBD1 (5 bases). The CDR3 consists of 15 residues. Germline CDR1 SQVTM, CDR2 ANQGSEA. V lost 2 bases to trimming and J lost 0 bases, with 14 bases between them. CDR3 sequence reads: CSVESSGHSSYEQYF. The CDR3 nucleotides read TGCAGCGTTGAATCTTCAGGGCATAGCTCCTACGAGCAGTACTTC.

This chain connects TRBV19 to TRBJ2-3; TRBD1 matches at 8 bases. Unmatched junction bases numbered 12, after V lost 3 bases and J lost 4 bases. CDR1 and CDR2 (germline): LNHDA, SQIVND (reference sequence). The CDR3 sequence is 17 residues long. The CDR3, as DNA: TGTGCCAGTAGTATCTGGGGTGTGGGGACAGGCCCAGATACGCAGTATTTT. Protein product: CASSIWGVGTGPDTQYF.

This clone has more than one count but fewer than ten. The rearrangement links TRBV7-8 to TRBJ2-2, with TRBD2 matching over 9 bases. CDR1 and CDR2 (germline): SGHVS, FQNEAQ. The CDR3 runs to 17 residues. The V segment lost 5 bases and the J segment 0 bases; nucleotides outside the gene matches: 7. CDR3 sequence: CASSPSLAGSNTGELFF. CDR3 nucleotides: TGTGCCAGCAGCCCTTCACTAGCGGGCTCGAACACCGGGGAGCTGTTTTTT.

The chain uses TRBV2 and TRBJ1-5; TRBD1 agrees at 8 bases. The germline V gene encodes CDR1 SNHLY and CDR2 FYNNEI. CDR3 size: 15 residues. The junction had 5 bases not matched to a gene; V was cut back by 3 bases and J by 4 bases. The CDR3 region has the DNA TGTGCCAGCAGTGAGAACAGGGGGTTAAATCAGCCCCAGCATTTT. Translating gives CASSENRGLNQPQHF.

There are a few counts of this clone. The chain employs TRBV9 and TRBJ2-1; D is possibly TRBD2 (6 bases). Trimming took 2 bases from V and 0 from J, leaving 12 bases between them. Germline V gene sequence: CDR1 SGDLS, CDR2 YYNGEE. The CDR3 has 16 residues. The CDR3 DNA is TGTGCCAGCAGCGTGGGGACTCAGTACTCCTACAATGAGCAGTTCTTC. Amino acid sequence: CASSVGTQYSYNEQFF.

The gene calls are TRBV7-9 and TRBJ2-2, with D tentatively TRBD2 (5 bases). Germline lookup yields CDR1 SEHNR and CDR2 FQNEAQ (reference sequence). The CDR3 runs to 14 residues. The ends were cut back, 3 bases at V and 0 bases at J, with 5 bases in the middle. The CDR3 sequence is CASSFGANTGELFF. The CDR3 coding sequence is TGTGCCAGCAGCTTCGGGGCGAACACCGGGGAGCTGTTTTTT. Full variable domain (outside the CDR3, taken from reference TRBV7-9 and TRBJ2-2): DTGVSQNPRHKITKRGQNVTFRCDPISEHNRLYWYRQTLGQGPEFLTYFQNEAQLEKSRLLSDRFSAERPKGSFSTLEIQRTEQGDSAMYLCASSFGANTGELFFGEGSRLTVL.

The table lists this clone with a few counts. The rearrangement uses TRBV7-2 and TRBJ1-2; 9 bases fit TRBD1. With 2 bases clipped from V and 6 bases from J, the junction kept 10 bases outside the gene matches. The CDR3 has 16 amino acids. Germline V gene data show CDR1 as SGHTA and CDR2 as FQGNSA. The CDR3 here is CASSLWDRARGNGYTF. CDR3 bases: TGTGCCAGCAGCTTATGGGACAGGGCCCGTGGTAATGGCTACACCTTC. Full variable domain (outside the CDR3, taken from reference TRBV7-2 and TRBJ1-2): GAGVSQSPSNKVTEKGKDVELRCDPISGHTALYWYRQSLGQGLEFLIYFQGNSAPDKSGLPSDRFSAERTGGSVSTLTIQRTQQEDSAVYLCASSLWDRARGNGYTFGSGTRLTVV.

V usage is TRBV4-1 and J usage is TRBJ1-4; 10 bases match TRBD1. V shed 3 bases, J shed 10 bases, and the junction held 8 bases outside the gene matches. Germline V gene data show CDR1 as MGHRA and CDR2 as YSYEKL. The CDR3 contains 15 residues. The CDR3 reads CASSQTIRTGGKLFF. CDR3 nucleotide sequence: TGCGCCAGCAGCCAGACGATTCGGACAGGGGGAAAACTGTTTTTT.

The rearrangement links TRBV10-3 to TRBJ1-2; 9 bases are a match to TRBD1. The CDR3 loop spans 15 amino acids. The junction had 7 bases not matched to a gene; V was cut back by 3 bases and J by 5 bases. Per germline, CDR1 ENHRY and CDR2 SYGVKD. CDR3 region: CAISDGQGTTYGYTF. For the CDR3, the DNA is TGTGCCATCAGTGATGGACAGGGGACGACTTATGGCTACACCTTC.